These 13 T cell receptor beta chains were sequenced from one sample in a study of OX40 agonist ivuxolimab in advanced cancers. This table comes from immunoSEQ multiplex PCR, and its TCRdb copy is limited to in-frame clones, with some not included. The table includes about 91,000 clones, around four fifths detected once. The sample was CD4+ or CD8+ T cells sorted from blood, taken in a trial of the OX40 agonist ivuxolimab. The receptors derive from an adult with an advanced solid tumor such as melanoma, head and neck, liver or kidney cancer.

The chain recombines TRBV28 with TRBJ1-1; D call uncertain. V gave up 2 bases and J gave up 1 base, with 14 bases separating them. This CDR3 has 16 residues. Germline V gene sequence: CDR1 MDHEN, CDR2 SYDVKM. DNA for the CDR3: TGTGCCAGCAGTTTACCCCAAGCGACACCGAACACTGAAGCTTTCTTT. This codes for CASSLPQATPNTEAFF. The whole variable domain, remainder taken from reference TRBV28 and TRBJ1-1, is DVKVTQSSRYLVKRTGEKVFLECVQDMDHENMFWYRQDPGLGLRLIYFSYDVKMKEKGDIPEGYSVSREKKERFSLILESASTNQTSMYLCASSLPQATPNTEAFFGQGTRLTVV.

The chain couples TRBV5-1 to TRBJ1-5, with no clear D. CDR1 is SGHRS, CDR2 YFSETQ, per germline. V lost 6 bases and J 2 bases, leaving 15 bases between the germline ends. This CDR3 contains 15 residues. CDR3 nucleotides: TGCGCCAGCAAAAGCACTCCCGGGGGCAATCAGCCCCAGCATTTT. It specifies CASKSTPGGNQPQHF.

This rearrangement joins TRBV7-7 to TRBJ2-3, with D perhaps matching TRBD2 (8 bases). Germline V gene lookup returns CDR1 SSHAT and CDR2 FNYEAQ (reference sequence). Trimming stripped 5 bases from V and 1 base from J, with 13 bases between. This CDR3 spans 15 amino acids. The CDR3 bases are TGTGCCAGCAGCCCGGGGGGGACAGGCACAGATACGCAGTATTTT. It specifies CASSPGGTGTDTQYF.

The CDR3 coding sequence is TGTGCCAGCAGTTCGGGAGTTGAGACCCAGTACTTC. Amino acid sequence: CASSSGVETQYF. V is TRBV27 and J is TRBJ2-5; D is possibly TRBD2 (6 bases). Germline lookup yields CDR1 MNHEY and CDR2 SMNVEV (reference sequence). V dropped 4 bases and J dropped 5 bases, with 8 bases sitting between them. The CDR3 totals 12 residues.

In this sample, this clone turned up a few times. The gene calls are TRBV5-5 and TRBJ1-1, with D tentatively TRBD1 (5 bases). CDR3 length: 13 amino acids. V was clipped by 6 bases and J by 8 bases, with 17 bases between them. Germline-derived CDR1 and CDR2 are SGHKS and YYEKEE (reference sequence). CDR3 in amino acids: CASTPGVEMEAFF. The CDR3 coding sequence is TGTGCCAGCACCCCGGGGGTTGAAATGGAAGCTTTCTTT.

The V call is TRBV7-9, the J call TRBJ1-3, with D tentatively TRBD1 (6 bases). The CDR3 is 15 residues long. Germline values: CDR1 SEHNR, CDR2 FQNEAQ (reference sequence). Trimming took 5 bases from V and 3 from J, leaving 14 bases between them. The CDR3 bases are TGTGCCAGCAGCGAAGGGGGTTTCTTTGGAAACACCATATATTTT. This encodes CASSEGGFFGNTIYF.

This clone was found a few times. The rearrangement uses TRBV6-6 and TRBJ2-7; D unresolved. V shed 5 bases and J shed 2 bases, with 10 bases lying between them. The CDR3 runs 13 residues. Germline loops: CDR1 MNHNY, CDR2 SVGAGI (reference sequence). CDR3 DNA sequence: TGTGCCAGCAGTCCTGATCTTACCTACGAGCAGTACGTC. As protein: CASSPDLTYEQYV.

In nucleotides, the CDR3 is TGTGCCAGCAGCGTACGGGGGCAAGGGACACCGCCAGATACGCAGTATTTT. Amino acids: CASSVRGQGTPPDTQYF. The chain couples TRBV9 to TRBJ2-3, with D possibly called TRBD1 or TRBD2 (6 bases each). The CDR3 has 17 residues. Germline values: CDR1 SGDLS, CDR2 YYNGEE. Trimming took off 1 base at V and 4 bases at J, with 19 bases between the two ends.

The chain links TRBV29-1 to TRBJ1-3; no definite D call. CDR3 length: 11 amino acids. V gave up 5 bases and J gave up 0 bases, with 2 bases separating them. Germline lookup yields CDR1 SQVTM and CDR2 ANQGSEA. CDR3 amino acids: CSVFSGNTIYF. The CDR3 nucleotides read TGCAGCGTTTTCTCTGGAAACACCATATATTTT.

The chain has TRBV9 and TRBJ2-1; 8 bases match TRBD2. Germline V gives CDR1 SGDLS, CDR2 YYNGEE. The junction had 2 bases not matched to a gene; V was cut back by 0 bases and J by 6 bases. There are 14 residues in the CDR3. The DNA of the CDR3 is TGTGCCAGCAGCGTAGTCGGGACTAGCAATGAGCAGTTCTTC. Its protein is CASSVVGTSNEQFF. Full variable domain (remainder filled in from reference TRBV9 and TRBJ2-1): DSGVTQTPKHLITATGQRVTLRCSPRSGDLSVYWYQQSLDQGLQFLIQYYNGEERAKGNILERFSAQQFPDLHSELNLSSLELGDSALYFCASSVVGTSNEQFFGPGTRLTVL.

The chain combines TRBV7-2 with TRBJ2-2; unclear D gene. The V end lost 3 bases, the J end lost 3 bases, and 2 bases lay between the germline ends. From germline, CDR1 is SGHTA and CDR2 FQGNSA. The CDR3 has 12 residues. Written as DNA, the CDR3 is TGTGCCAGCAGCTTTTACACCGGGGAGCTGTTTTTT. Residues: CASSFYTGELFF.

V and J are TRBV6-5 and TRBJ2-2; no firm D call. The germline V gene encodes CDR1 MNHEY and CDR2 SVGAGI. The CDR3 length is 13 residues. Trimming left V 6 bases short and J 0 bases short, with 5 bases between. The CDR3 protein is CASRVSNTGELFF. In nucleotides, the CDR3 is TGTGCCAGCAGGGTTTCGAACACCGGGGAGCTGTTTTTT.

The V call is TRBV14, the J call TRBJ1-2; no definite D call. Trimming took off 4 bases at V and 3 bases at J, with 9 bases between the two ends. Germline V CDR1 and CDR2: SGHDN, FVKESK. This CDR3 is 13 amino acids long. This CDR3 reads CASSPDLDYGYTF. CDR3 nucleotide sequence: TGTGCCAGCAGCCCCGATCTAGACTATGGCTACACCTTC. The full variable domain, in which reference TRBV14 and TRBJ1-2 provide the parts outside the CDR3, is EAGVTQFPSHSVIEKGQTVTLRCDPISGHDNLYWYRRVMGKEIKFLLHFVKESKQDESGMPNNRFLAERTGGTYSTLKVQPAELEDSGVYFCASSPDLDYGYTFGSGTRLTVV.